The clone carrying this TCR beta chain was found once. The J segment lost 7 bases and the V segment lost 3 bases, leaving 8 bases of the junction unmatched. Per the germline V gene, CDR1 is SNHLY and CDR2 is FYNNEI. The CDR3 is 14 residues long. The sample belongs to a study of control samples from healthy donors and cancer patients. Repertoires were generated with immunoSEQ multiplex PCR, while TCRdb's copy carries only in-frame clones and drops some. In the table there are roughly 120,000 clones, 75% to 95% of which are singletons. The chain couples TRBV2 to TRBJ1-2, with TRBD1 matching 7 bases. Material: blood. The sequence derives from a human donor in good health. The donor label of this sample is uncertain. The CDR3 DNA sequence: TGTGCCAGCAGTGAGGGGACAGAGGCTTCTGGCTACACCTTC. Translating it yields CASSEGTEASGYTF.